Below, one T cell receptor (beta chain) is given with its context. The target antigen is unknown. A junction boundary mismatches the germline segment, possibly from a read error. These data are taken from a study of tumor and adjacent non-tumor tissue in lung cancer. Study information: Histology: about twelve adenocarcinoma, 2 squamous cell carcinoma, 1 small cell lung cancer. Each sample yielded around 4.2 million productive TCRbeta reads on average. Study-wide results and limits: Shorter survival was associated with higher TCR diversity in tumors. TCR diversity was significantly greater in tumor than normal lung tissue.

The CDR3 is made up of 14 amino acids. Looked up from germline, CDR1 is SQVTM and CDR2 is ANQGSEA. The template was RNA from unsorted bulk tissue. A modified ARM-PCR protocol with three rounds of nested PCR amplified TCRbeta. Using its own MiXCR run on the multiplex PCR reads, TCRdb lists one record per CDR3 protein. The top ten clones hold roughly 27% of a sample with around 66,000 distinct CDR3 sequences, around 73% of them seen once. Material for sequencing was lung tumor tissue. The clonotype was recovered from a man aged 60-69 years with non-small cell lung cancer. The chain employs TRBV29-1 and TRBJ1-1, with D hard to call. Here the CDR3 DNA reads TGCAGCGGAGAAGGTGGCAGATCGAACACTGAAGCTATCTTT. It translates to CSGEGGRSNTEAIF.